The 21 T cell receptor beta chains below come from one sample, sequenced in a study of CD8 T cells in Susac syndrome. A quantity of roughly 0.5 to 1 ug RNA underwent reverse transcription using random hexamers. TCRdb re-derived calls from the immunoSEQ multiplex PCR reads in MiXCR, one entry per CDR3 protein. The sample lists roughly 80,000 distinct CDR3 sequences; roughly 95% were seen once. The specimen was CD8+ T cells from PBMCs. The receptors were sampled from a human donor with Susac syndrome.

V is TRBV4-3 and J is TRBJ2-6; D gene uncertain. This CDR3 is 17 amino acids long. Germline V gives CDR1 LGHNA, CDR2 YSLEER. V was cut by 1 base and J by 0 bases, with 10 bases left in between. For the CDR3, the DNA is TGCGCCAGCAGCCAAGGAACATACGGCTCTGGGGCCAACGTCCTGACTTTC. This gives the protein CASSQGTYGSGANVLTF.

CDR3 in DNA: TGTGCCAGCAGCTTAGTGGGAGACGAGCAGTACTTC. Encoded protein: CASSLVGDEQYF. The genes are TRBV7-9 and TRBJ2-7; tentatively, D is TRBD2 (5 bases). The CDR3 loop spans 12 amino acids. Deletions cut 1 base from V and 5 bases from J, with 6 bases between. The V gene's germline CDR1 is SEHNR and CDR2 FQNEAQ (reference sequence).

This clonotype appeared once. The J gene is TRBJ2-1, the V gene TRBV9; possible D gene TRBD2, 7 bases. The germline V gene encodes CDR1 SGDLS and CDR2 YYNGEE. V gave up 7 bases and J gave up 2 bases, with 10 bases separating them. CDR3 length: 13 amino acids. CDR3 amino acids: CASGGGPYNEQFF. DNA for the CDR3: TGTGCCAGCGGGGGGGGGCCCTACAATGAGCAGTTCTTC.

This chain connects TRBV12-3 or TRBV12-4 to TRBJ2-5; 7 bases agree with TRBD1. V lost 3 bases, J lost 5 bases, and 6 bases stayed unmatched. This CDR3 region has 14 residues. CDR3 loop: CASSFFNRGETQYF. For the CDR3, the DNA is TGTGCCAGCAGTTTCTTTAACAGGGGCGAGACCCAGTACTTC.

The chain employs TRBV4-1 and TRBJ2-7; D perhaps matches TRBD2 (5 bases). The V end was cut by 0 bases, the J end by 5 bases, with 17 bases between. The CDR3 is made up of 16 amino acids. Germline V lookup: CDR1 MGHRA, CDR2 YSYEKL. CDR3 nucleotide sequence: TGCGCCAGCAGCCAAGAAAGAACGGGTGTCGGGGACGAGCAGTACTTC. Translated, it gives CASSQERTGVGDEQYF.

This chain joins TRBV27 and TRBJ2-6; perhaps TRBD1 as D (6 bases). The CDR3 sequence is 18 residues long. Germline values: CDR1 MNHEY, CDR2 SMNVEV (reference sequence). Trimming pared 3 bases from V and 0 bases from J, leaving 15 bases between. The CDR3 sequence is CASSFAEQGYSGANVLTF. DNA for the CDR3: TGTGCCAGCAGTTTTGCCGAACAGGGATACTCTGGGGCCAACGTCCTGACTTTC. Complete variable domain (other parts from reference TRBV27 and TRBJ2-6): EAQVTQNPRYLITVTGKKLTVTCSQNMNHEYMSWYRQDPGLGLRQIYYSMNVEVTDKGDVPEGYKVSRKEKRNFPLILESPSPNQTSLYFCASSFAEQGYSGANVLTFGAGSRLTVL.

This chain links TRBV9 with TRBJ2-2; 7 nucleotides match TRBD1. This CDR3 has 15 amino acids. Germline assignment: CDR1 SGDLS and CDR2 YYNGEE. J gave up 0 bases and V 3 bases, and 2 bases lay outside the gene matches. The CDR3 nucleotides are TGTGCCAGCAGCGCCGGGACAGCGAACACCGGGGAGCTGTTTTTT. Its translation: CASSAGTANTGELFF.

The genes are TRBV12-3 or TRBV12-4 and TRBJ1-1; no definite D call. The CDR3 consists of 12 residues. V lost 3 bases and J 8 bases, leaving 10 bases between the germline ends. The CDR3 DNA sequence: TGTGCCAGCAGTTTGGGTCTTCAGGAAGCTTTCTTT. The encoded protein is CASSLGLQEAFF.

This chain connects TRBV5-4 to TRBJ2-7; D is unclear. The V gene lost 2 bases and the J gene lost 5 bases, with 8 bases spanning the gap. Germline V lookup: CDR1 SGHNT, CDR2 YYREEE (reference sequence). CDR3 length: 12 residues. The CDR3 DNA reads TGTGCCAGCAGCTTCTCTGGGGACGAGCAGTACTTC. Protein sequence: CASSFSGDEQYF.

The chain carries TRBV21-1 and TRBJ2-2; the table names TRBD1, a call not compared with the DNA. TRBV21-1 is a pseudogene locus. This CDR3 contains 14 residues. The CDR3 sequence: CASSNPGNTGELFF. CDR3 nucleotides: TGTGCCAGCAGCAATCCCGGAAACACCGGGGAGCTGTTTTTT.

The rearrangement links TRBV5-4 to TRBJ2-6; D not certain. V lost 0 bases, J lost 4 bases, and 8 bases lay in between. The CDR3 covers 15 residues. The germline CDR1 and CDR2 sequences are SGHNT and YYREEE (reference sequence). CDR3 sequence (DNA): TGTGCCAGCAGCTTGGGAAGGGCGGGGGCCAACGTCCTGACTTTC. It specifies CASSLGRAGANVLTF. Full variable domain (outside the CDR3, taken from reference TRBV5-4 and TRBJ2-6): ETGVTQSPTHLIKTRGQQVTLRCSSQSGHNTVSWYQQALGQGPQFIFQYYREEENGRGNFPPRFSGLQFPNYSSELNVNALELDDSALYLCASSLGRAGANVLTFGAGSRLTVL.

The chain is built from TRBV9 and TRBJ2-7, with a weak D call TRBD2 (5 bases). The length of the CDR3 is 14 residues. Germline CDR1 is SGDLS and CDR2 is YYNGEE. The V end lost 3 bases, the J end lost 0 bases, and 10 bases lay between the germline ends. The CDR3 nucleotides are TGTGCCAGCAGCGCGGGATCGAGCTCCTACGAGCAGTACTTC. Translated: CASSAGSSSYEQYF.

The V call is TRBV4-1, the J call TRBJ1-1; D may be TRBD1 (5 bases). Trimming removed 3 bases at V and 3 bases at J, with 11 bases between. The CDR3 runs to 14 residues. CDR1 is MGHRA, CDR2 YSYEKL, per germline. CDR3 in amino acids: CASSQGGLDTEAFF. DNA of the CDR3: TGCGCCAGCAGCCAGGGGGGGTTGGACACTGAAGCTTTCTTT.

The chain combines TRBV12-3 or TRBV12-4 with TRBJ2-3; tentatively, D is TRBD2 (5 bases). The CDR3 loop spans 17 amino acids. V was trimmed by 6 bases and J by 2 bases, leaving 21 bases between them. The CDR3 is CASRKTWAMRATDTQYF. CDR3 in DNA: TGTGCCAGCAGGAAAACCTGGGCTATGCGGGCCACAGATACGCAGTATTTT.

The chain employs TRBV9 and TRBJ2-7; 8 nucleotides align to TRBD1. The germline CDR1 and CDR2 sequences are SGDLS and YYNGEE. Trimming removed 0 bases from V and 2 bases from J; junction bases left unmatched: 4. The CDR3 contains 15 residues. CDR3 amino acids: CASSVGGDRTYEQYF. CDR3 coding DNA: TGTGCCAGCAGCGTAGGAGGGGACAGGACCTACGAGCAGTACTTC. Complete variable domain (other parts from reference TRBV9 and TRBJ2-7): DSGVTQTPKHLITATGQRVTLRCSPRSGDLSVYWYQQSLDQGLQFLIQYYNGEERAKGNILERFSAQQFPDLHSELNLSSLELGDSALYFCASSVGGDRTYEQYFGPGTRLTVT.

J is TRBJ2-2 and V is TRBV6-5; 7 positions match TRBD2. The CDR3 covers 14 residues. V trimming: 6 bases; J trimming: 5 bases; junction bases outside the gene matches: 6. From germline, CDR1 is MNHEY and CDR2 SVGAGI. DNA for the CDR3: TGTGCCAGCAGGCCAGGGACTACGACCGGGGAGCTGTTTTTT. The encoded protein is CASRPGTTTGELFF.

V gene TRBV5-4 combines with J gene TRBJ1-2; D might be TRBD1 (5 bases). CDR1 is SGHNT, CDR2 YYREEE, per germline (reference sequence). The CDR3 consists of 13 residues. Deletions cut 4 bases from V and 8 bases from J, with 15 bases between. The CDR3: CASSRQGGEGYTF. CDR3 coding DNA: TGTGCCAGCAGCCGGCAGGGCGGGGAAGGCTACACCTTC. The full variable domain, its missing parts supplied by reference TRBV5-4 and TRBJ1-2, is ETGVTQSPTHLIKTRGQQVTLRCSSQSGHNTVSWYQQALGQGPQFIFQYYREEENGRGNFPPRFSGLQFPNYSSELNVNALELDDSALYLCASSRQGGEGYTFGSGTRLTVV.

About this clonotype: The limits of the CDR3 on the DNA are not certain, so only TCRdb's listed CDR3 is given. The rearrangement links TRBV21-1 to TRBJ1-4. TRBV21-1 is a documented pseudogene. The CDR3 region is 12 residues in length, termini included. The CDR3 is CASSKPLKNCFF.

V usage is TRBV9 and J usage is TRBJ1-3, with TRBD1 matching over 8 bases. After removal of 3 bases from V and 4 bases from J, the junction contained 6 bases not matched to a gene. Germline CDR1 SGDLS, CDR2 YYNGEE. The CDR3 is made up of 15 amino acids. The CDR3 sequence: CASSAHRDRGNTIYF. The CDR3 nucleotides are TGTGCCAGCAGCGCCCACCGGGACAGGGGAAACACCATATATTTT.

The chain carries TRBV6-2 or TRBV6-3 and TRBJ2-7; TRBD1 matches at 7 bases. The CDR3 consists of 13 residues. Germline loops: CDR1 MNHEY, CDR2 SVGEGT. V lost 7 bases, J lost 2 bases, and 5 bases stayed unmatched. The CDR3 nucleotides read TGTGCCAGCATCGACAGGGACACCTACGAGCAGTACTTC. It codes for CASIDRDTYEQYF.

The chain joins TRBV29-1 to TRBJ2-7; D might be TRBD1 or TRBD2, each matching 6 bases. The germline CDR1 and CDR2 sequences are SQVTM and ANQGSEA. The CDR3 totals 12 residues. Trimming shortened V by 7 bases and J by 8 bases, and 18 bases separated the two germline ends. The CDR3 DNA sequence: TGCAGCGGGGGGCGGGACGGATCGAAGCAGTACTTC. As protein: CSGGRDGSKQYF.